This paragraph reports one T cell receptor beta chain. The sample originates from a study of blood T cell repertoires in COVID-19. For the study at large: The United States, Italy and Spain supplied acute and convalescent COVID-19 samples.

Between the trimmed V and J ends, which lost 4 bases and 3 bases, there was a span of 10 bases. Germline CDR1 is LGHDT and CDR2 is YNNKEL (reference sequence). The length of the CDR3 is 13 residues. Profiled with immunoSEQ multiplex PCR; TCRdb holds only in-frame clones, not every one. Among 130,000 to 150,000 clones listed, roughly 83% were seen once. Ages ranged from about 18 to 89 years, with residence in about two dozen US areas. This clonotype was sampled from a man aged 50 to 59 who had recovered from COVID-19. The chain carries TRBV3-1 (or the pseudogene TRBV3-2) and TRBJ2-7; no clear D. Sequenced input: PBMCs or T cells enriched from blood (not recorded which). As DNA, the CDR3 is TGTGCCAGCAGCCCGTCGGGTCGCTACGAGCAGTACTTC. Protein product: CASSPSGRYEQYF.